A selection of T cell receptor beta chains follows, all from one sample in a study of spatial heterogeneity in lung cancer. TCRdb fed the 5' RACE reads into MiXCR, producing one record per CDR3 protein. The table lists roughly 3,600 distinct CDR3 sequences, around 5% of them singletons. This material consisted of lung tumor tissue, taken at surgery. All receptors come from a female donor with early-stage non-small cell lung cancer. Both conserved end residues are part of each CDR3.

J: TRBJ2-7; length: 13; V: TRBV7-2; CDR3: CASSPGPFYEQYF
J: TRBJ2-1; length: 13; V: TRBV7-2; CDR3: CASSLLAGVEQFF
J: TRBJ1-5; length: 15; V: TRBV2; CDR3: CASNPLGGPGQPQHF
J: TRBJ2-5; length: 17; V: TRBV20-1; CDR3: CSARDFSGGALGETQYF
J: TRBJ2-7; length: 13; V: TRBV7-8; CDR3: CASSLVSYGRPDF
J: TRBJ2-7; length: 11; V: TRBV29-1; CDR3: CSAWTSYEQYF
J: TRBJ1-2; length: 18; V: TRBV20-1; CDR3: CSARDYRDRGLANYGYTF
J: TRBJ1-1; length: 13; V: TRBV20-1; CDR3: CSAPPRRSTEAFF
J: TRBJ2-1; length: 18; V: TRBV20-1; CDR3: CSARLGVAGLAVSNEQFF
J: TRBJ2-7; length: 13; V: TRBV20-1; CDR3: CSARGGAGPEQYF
J: TRBJ2-3; length: 15; V: TRBV9; CDR3: CASSVVSGGTDTQYF
J: TRBJ1-1; length: 13; V: TRBV2; CDR3: CASNPDRGTEAFF
J: TRBJ2-3; length: 13; V: TRBV12-3/TRBV12-4; CDR3: CASSLGTTDTQYF
J: TRBJ1-6; length: 14; V: TRBV27; CDR3: CASSLGQGNSPLHF
J: TRBJ1-6; length: 14; V: TRBV6-5; CDR3: CASSLGLGNSPLHF
J: TRBJ2-5; length: 15; V: TRBV20-1; CDR3: CSANSQGRRAETQYF
J: TRBJ2-5; length: 16; V: TRBV7-9; CDR3: CASSLGLPGGKETQYF
J: TRBJ2-5; length: 15; V: TRBV7-9; CDR3: CASSFGTVLRETQYF
J: TRBJ1-2; length: 13; V: TRBV19; CDR3: CASSMGRIYGYTF
J: TRBJ2-2; length: 16; V: TRBV6-5; CDR3: CASSYSVQGDTGELFF
J: TRBJ2-1; length: 14; V: TRBV12-3/TRBV12-4; CDR3: CASSPPGQYNEQFF
J: TRBJ2-5; length: 14; V: TRBV27; CDR3: CASRSGAWLETQYF
J: TRBJ1-5; length: 16; V: TRBV28; CDR3: CASSHNRGGSNQPQHF
J: TRBJ1-6; length: 14; V: TRBV5-6; CDR3: CASSTYRGLSPLHF
J: TRBJ2-1; length: 12; V: TRBV4-2; CDR3: CASSQELGEQFF
J: TRBJ2-3; length: 17; V: TRBV4-3; CDR3: CASSHQWGGGRTDTQYF
J: TRBJ2-3; length: 13; V: TRBV20-1; CDR3: CSAPGLRTDTQYF